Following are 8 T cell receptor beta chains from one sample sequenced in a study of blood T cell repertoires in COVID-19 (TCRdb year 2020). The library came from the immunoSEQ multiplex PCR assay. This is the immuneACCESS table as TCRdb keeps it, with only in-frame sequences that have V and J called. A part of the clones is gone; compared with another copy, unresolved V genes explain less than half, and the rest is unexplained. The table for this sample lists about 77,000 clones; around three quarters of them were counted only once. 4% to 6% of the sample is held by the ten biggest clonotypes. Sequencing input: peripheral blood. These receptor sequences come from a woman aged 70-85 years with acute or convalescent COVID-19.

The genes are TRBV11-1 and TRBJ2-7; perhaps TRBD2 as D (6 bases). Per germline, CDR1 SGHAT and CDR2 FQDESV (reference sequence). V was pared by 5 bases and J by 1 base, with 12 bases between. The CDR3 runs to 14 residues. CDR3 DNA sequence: TGTGCCAGCAGCCCCCGGGAGATATCCTACGAGCAGTACTTC. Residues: CASSPREISYEQYF.

CDR3 DNA sequence: TGTGCCAGCAGCTCCGGGACTAGCTACGACGAGCAGTACTTC. Protein sequence: CASSSGTSYDEQYF. The genes are TRBV5-6 and TRBJ2-7, with 9 positions matching TRBD2. This CDR3 is 14 amino acids long. Germline-derived CDR1 and CDR2 are SGHDT and YYEEEE. V lost 3 bases, J lost 5 bases, and 6 bases stayed unmatched.

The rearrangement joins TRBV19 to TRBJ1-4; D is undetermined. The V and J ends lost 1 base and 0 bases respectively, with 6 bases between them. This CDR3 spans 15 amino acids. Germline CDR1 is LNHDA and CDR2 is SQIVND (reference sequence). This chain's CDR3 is CASSIGSATNEKLFF. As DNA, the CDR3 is TGTGCCAGTAGTATAGGATCAGCAACTAATGAAAAACTGTTTTTT.

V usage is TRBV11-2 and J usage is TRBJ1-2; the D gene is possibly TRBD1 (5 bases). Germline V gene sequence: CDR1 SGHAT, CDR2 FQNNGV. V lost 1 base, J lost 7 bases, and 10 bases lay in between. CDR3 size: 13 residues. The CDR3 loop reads CASSLGSGSGYTF. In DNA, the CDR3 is TGTGCCAGCAGCTTAGGGTCAGGGTCTGGCTACACCTTC.

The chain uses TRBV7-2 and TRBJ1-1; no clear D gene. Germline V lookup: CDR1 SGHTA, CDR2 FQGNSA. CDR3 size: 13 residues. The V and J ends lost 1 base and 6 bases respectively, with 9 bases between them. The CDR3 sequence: CASSLDGWAEAFF. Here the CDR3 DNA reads TGTGCCAGCAGCTTAGACGGGTGGGCTGAAGCTTTCTTT.

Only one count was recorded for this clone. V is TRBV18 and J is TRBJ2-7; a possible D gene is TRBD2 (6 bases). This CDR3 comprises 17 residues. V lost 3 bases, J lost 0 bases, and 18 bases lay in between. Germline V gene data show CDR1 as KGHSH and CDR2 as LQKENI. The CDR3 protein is CASSPQSGGVDSYEQYF. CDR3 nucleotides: TGTGCCAGCTCACCCCAAAGTGGAGGGGTAGACTCCTACGAGCAGTACTTC. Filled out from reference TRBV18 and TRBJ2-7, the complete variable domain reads NAGVMQNPRHLVRRRGQEARLRCSPMKGHSHVYWYRQLPEEGLKFMVYLQKENIIDESGMPKERFSAEFPKEGPSILRIQQVVRGDSAAYFCASSPQSGGVDSYEQYFGPGTRLTVT.

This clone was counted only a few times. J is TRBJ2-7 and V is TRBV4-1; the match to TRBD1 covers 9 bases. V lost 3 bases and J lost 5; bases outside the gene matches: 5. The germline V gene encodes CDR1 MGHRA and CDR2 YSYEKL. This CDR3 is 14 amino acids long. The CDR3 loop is CASSQGDRAHEQYF. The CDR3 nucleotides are TGCGCCAGCAGCCAGGGGGACAGGGCCCACGAGCAGTACTTC.

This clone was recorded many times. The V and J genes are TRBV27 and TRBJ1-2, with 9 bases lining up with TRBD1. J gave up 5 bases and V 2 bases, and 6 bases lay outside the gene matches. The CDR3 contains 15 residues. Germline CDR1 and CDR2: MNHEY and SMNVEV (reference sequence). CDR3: CASSLIGGTGYGYTF. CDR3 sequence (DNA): TGTGCCAGCAGTTTAATTGGTGGGACAGGGTATGGCTACACCTTC.